A selection of T cell receptor beta chains follows, all from one sample in a study of CD8 T cells in ankylosing spondylitis. TCRdb ran MiXCR on the 5' RACE reads and lists one entry per CDR3 protein. The repertoire has 160,000 or so distinct CDR3 sequences, roughly 10% of them found once; the top ten carry about 14%. The sequenced material came from blood, either unsorted or a sorted T cell fraction (not recorded which). The receptors originated from a female donor with ankylosing spondylitis or in good health (not recorded which). Each CDR3 is given with its conserved first and last residue. The order of the fields is D gene, J gene, V gene, clone size, CDR3 DNA, CDR3 protein. D genes are given only for firm matches. Size is omitted from some rows. Given values are once, few, many or a class for expanded clones.

. TRBJ2-3 TRBV7-9 many TGTGCCAGCAGCACCCGACTGACGACCCCCGATACGCAGTATTTT CASSTRLTTPDTQYF
TRBD2 TRBJ2-3 TRBV6-2/TRBV6-3 many TGTGCCAGCAGTTACGAGGCGGGAGCAATTCGTCCGACAGATACGCAGTATTTT CASSYEAGAIRPTDTQYF
. TRBJ1-5 TRBV12-3/TRBV12-4 many TGTGCCAGCAGGGGACCAGGGGATCAGCCCCAGCATTTT CASRGPGDQPQHF
. TRBJ2-7 TRBV27 . TGTGCCAGCAACCCAGGCGGCCCCAGCTCCTACGAGCAGTACTTC CASNPGGPSSYEQYF
TRBD1 TRBJ2-7 TRBV7-9 many TGTGCCAGCAGCCCTAAGGCGGGACAGGATGCCTACGAGCAGTACTTC CASSPKAGQDAYEQYF
. TRBJ2-7 TRBV2 few TGTGCCAGCAGTGAGGGGCCCTTCTCCTACGAGCAGTACTTC CASSEGPFSYEQYF
TRBD1 TRBJ1-3 TRBV29-1 many TGCAGCGTACACTCCGGGACAGAAAACACCATATATTTT CSVHSGTENTIYF
TRBD1 TRBJ2-7 TRBV19 . TGTGCCAGTAGTAGCGCGCGAGTTGGGACAGGGTCCTACGAGCAGTACTTC CASSSARVGTGSYEQYF
TRBD1 TRBJ2-7 TRBV28 few TGTGCCAGCGGATCACCCCCCGGGACAGGGACCTACGAGCAGTACTTC CASGSPPGTGTYEQYF
. TRBJ2-7 TRBV18 . TGTGCCAGCTCACAACAGGGCCACGAGCAGTACTTC CASSQQGHEQYF